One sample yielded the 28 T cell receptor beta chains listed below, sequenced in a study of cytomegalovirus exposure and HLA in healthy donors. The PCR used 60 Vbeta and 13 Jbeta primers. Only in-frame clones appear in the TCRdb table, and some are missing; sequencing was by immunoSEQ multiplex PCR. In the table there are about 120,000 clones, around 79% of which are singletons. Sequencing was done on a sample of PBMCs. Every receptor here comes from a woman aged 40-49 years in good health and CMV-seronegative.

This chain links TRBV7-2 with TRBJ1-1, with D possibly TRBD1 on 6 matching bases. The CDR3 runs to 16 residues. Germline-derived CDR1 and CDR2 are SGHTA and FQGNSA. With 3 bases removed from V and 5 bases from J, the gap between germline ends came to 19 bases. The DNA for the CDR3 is TGTGCCAGCAGCTTCCCCTTCGACAGGCCGGGGACTGAAGCTTTCTTT. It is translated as CASSFPFDRPGTEAFF. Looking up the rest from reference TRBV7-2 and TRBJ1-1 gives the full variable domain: GAGVSQSPSNKVTEKGKDVELRCDPISGHTALYWYRQSLGQGLEFLIYFQGNSAPDKSGLPSDRFSAERTGGSVSTLTIQRTQQEDSAVYLCASSFPFDRPGTEAFFGQGTRLTVV.

In DNA form, the CDR3 reads TGTGCCAGCACTAGGGGGGGGGCAGACACTTCGCAGTACTTC. Translated, it gives CASTRGGADTSQYF. The V call is TRBV2, the J call TRBJ2-7; possible D gene TRBD2, 7 bases. The germline V gene has CDR1 SNHLY and CDR2 FYNNEI. This CDR3 has 14 residues. Trimming pared 7 bases from V and 9 bases from J, leaving 22 bases between.

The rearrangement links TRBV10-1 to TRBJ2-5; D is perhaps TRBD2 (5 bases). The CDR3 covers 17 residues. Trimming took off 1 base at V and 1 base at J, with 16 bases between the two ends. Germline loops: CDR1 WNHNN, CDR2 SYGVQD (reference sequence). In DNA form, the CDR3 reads TGCGCCAGCAGTGAGTTGTCTGGCGGAGGTCCCCAAGAGACCCAGTACTTC. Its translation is CASSELSGGGPQETQYF.

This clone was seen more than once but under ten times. The CDR3 nucleotides are TGTGCCAGTAGTGGGGGGACCGGGACTAGCAGCACAGATACGCAGTATTTT. Protein product: CASSGGTGTSSTDTQYF. V usage is TRBV19 and J usage is TRBJ2-3, with 9 bases fitting TRBD2. In germline, CDR1 is LNHDA, CDR2 SQIVND (reference sequence). V was pared by 5 bases and J by 0 bases, with 9 bases of the junction left unmatched. The CDR3 is 17 amino acids.

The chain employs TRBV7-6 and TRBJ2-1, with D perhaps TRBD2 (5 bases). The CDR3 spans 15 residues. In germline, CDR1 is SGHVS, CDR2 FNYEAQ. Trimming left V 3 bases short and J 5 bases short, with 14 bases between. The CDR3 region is CASSLRTGYDNEQFF. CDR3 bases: TGTGCCAGCAGCTTGAGGACTGGGTACGACAATGAGCAGTTCTTC.

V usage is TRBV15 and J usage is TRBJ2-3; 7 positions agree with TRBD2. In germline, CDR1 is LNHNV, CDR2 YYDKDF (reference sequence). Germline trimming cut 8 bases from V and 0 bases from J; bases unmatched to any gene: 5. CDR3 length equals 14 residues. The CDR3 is CATQLASSTDTQYF. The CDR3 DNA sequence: TGTGCCACCCAACTAGCGTCTAGCACAGATACGCAGTATTTT.

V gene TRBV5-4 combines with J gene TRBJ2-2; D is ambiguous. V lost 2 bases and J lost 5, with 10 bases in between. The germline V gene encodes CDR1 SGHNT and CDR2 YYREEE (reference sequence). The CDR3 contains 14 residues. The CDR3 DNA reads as TGTGCCAGCAGCTTTAGTTTCCGGACCGGGGAGCTGTTTTTT. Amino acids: CASSFSFRTGELFF. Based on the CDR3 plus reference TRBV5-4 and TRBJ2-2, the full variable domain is ETGVTQSPTHLIKTRGQQVTLRCSSQSGHNTVSWYQQALGQGPQFIFQYYREEENGRGNFPPRFSGLQFPNYSSELNVNALELDDSALYLCASSFSFRTGELFFGEGSRLTVL.

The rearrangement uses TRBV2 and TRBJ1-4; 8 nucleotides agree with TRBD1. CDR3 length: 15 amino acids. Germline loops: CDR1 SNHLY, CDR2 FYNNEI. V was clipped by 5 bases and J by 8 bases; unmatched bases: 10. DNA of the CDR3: TGTGCCAGCAGTCGGGACCAGGGGGCCGAGGAAAAACTGTTTTTT. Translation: CASSRDQGAEEKLFF.

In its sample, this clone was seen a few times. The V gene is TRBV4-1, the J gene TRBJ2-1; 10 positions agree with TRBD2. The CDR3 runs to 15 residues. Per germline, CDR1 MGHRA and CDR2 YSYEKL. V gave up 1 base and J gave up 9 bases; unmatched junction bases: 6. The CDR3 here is CASSQVQRGGGEQFF. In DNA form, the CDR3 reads TGCGCCAGCAGCCAAGTACAGCGGGGGGGTGGTGAGCAGTTCTTC.

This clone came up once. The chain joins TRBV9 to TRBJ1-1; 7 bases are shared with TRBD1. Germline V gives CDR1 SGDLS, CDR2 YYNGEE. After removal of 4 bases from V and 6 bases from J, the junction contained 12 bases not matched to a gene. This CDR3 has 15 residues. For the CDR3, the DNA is TGTGCCAGCAGCCCGACACAGGGGTATTTGGCTGAAGCTTTCTTT. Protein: CASSPTQGYLAEAFF. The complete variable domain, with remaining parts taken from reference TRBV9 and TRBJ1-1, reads DSGVTQTPKHLITATGQRVTLRCSPRSGDLSVYWYQQSLDQGLQFLIQYYNGEERAKGNILERFSAQQFPDLHSELNLSSLELGDSALYFCASSPTQGYLAEAFFGQGTRLTVV.

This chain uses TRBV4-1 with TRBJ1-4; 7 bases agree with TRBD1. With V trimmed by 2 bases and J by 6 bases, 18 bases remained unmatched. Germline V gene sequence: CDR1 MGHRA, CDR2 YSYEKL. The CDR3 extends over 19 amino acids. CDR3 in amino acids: CASSQPGGGTEVSYEKLFF. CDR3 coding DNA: TGCGCCAGCAGCCAACCAGGTGGTGGGACAGAAGTTTCATATGAAAAACTGTTTTTT.

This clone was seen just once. The CDR3 DNA reads as TGTGCCAGCAGCAAAGTCGAGGTAGGGGAACCTAAGGGGTATGGCTACACCTTC. Amino acids: CASSKVEVGEPKGYGYTF. This chain joins TRBV21-1 and TRBJ1-2; the table's D call, TRBD1, was not checked against the DNA. TRBV21-1 counts as a pseudogene. This CDR3 contains 18 residues.

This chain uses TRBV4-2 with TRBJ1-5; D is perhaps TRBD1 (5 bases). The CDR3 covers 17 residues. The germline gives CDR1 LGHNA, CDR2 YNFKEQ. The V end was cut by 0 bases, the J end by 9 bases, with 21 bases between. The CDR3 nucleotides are TGTGCCAGCAGCCAAGAACGGGGGGGTCCGAGAGGTCGGCCCCAGCATTTT. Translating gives CASSQERGGPRGRPQHF.

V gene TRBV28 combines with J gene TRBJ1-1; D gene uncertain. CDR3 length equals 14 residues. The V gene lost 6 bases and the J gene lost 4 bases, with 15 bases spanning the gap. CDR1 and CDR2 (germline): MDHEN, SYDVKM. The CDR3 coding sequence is TGTGCCAGCAGCCATCCGGCCCGGGGCACTGAAGCTTTCTTT. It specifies CASSHPARGTEAFF.

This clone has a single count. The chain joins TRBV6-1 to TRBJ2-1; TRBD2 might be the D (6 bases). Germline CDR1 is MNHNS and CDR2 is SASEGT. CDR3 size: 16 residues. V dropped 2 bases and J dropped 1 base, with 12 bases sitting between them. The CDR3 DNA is TGTGCCAGCAGTGAATCCTCGGGAGCGTCCTACAATGAGCAGTTCTTC. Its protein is CASSESSGASYNEQFF.

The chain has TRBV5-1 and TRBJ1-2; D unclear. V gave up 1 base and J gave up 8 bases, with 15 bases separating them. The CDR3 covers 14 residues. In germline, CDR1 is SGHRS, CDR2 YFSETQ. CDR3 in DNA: TGCGCCAGCAGCTTGAATAGGGAGGCGATCGGCTACACCTTC. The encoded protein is CASSLNREAIGYTF.

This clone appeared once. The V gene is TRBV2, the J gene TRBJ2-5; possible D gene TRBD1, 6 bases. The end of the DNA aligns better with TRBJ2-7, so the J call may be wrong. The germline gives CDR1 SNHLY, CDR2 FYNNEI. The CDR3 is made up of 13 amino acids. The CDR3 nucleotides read TGTGCCAGTGGGGCGGACAGTTGGTACGAGCAGTACTTC. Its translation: CASGADSWYEQYF.

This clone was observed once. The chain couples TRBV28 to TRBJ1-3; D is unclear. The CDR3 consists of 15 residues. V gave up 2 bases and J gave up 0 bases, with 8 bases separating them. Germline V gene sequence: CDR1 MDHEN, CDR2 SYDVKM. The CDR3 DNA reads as TGTGCCAGCAGTTTAACGGAGTACTCTGGAAACACCATATATTTT. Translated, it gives CASSLTEYSGNTIYF.

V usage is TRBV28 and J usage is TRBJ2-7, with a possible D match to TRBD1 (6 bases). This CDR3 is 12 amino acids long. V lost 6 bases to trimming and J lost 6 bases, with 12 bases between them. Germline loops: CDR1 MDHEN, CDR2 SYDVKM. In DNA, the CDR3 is TGTGCCAGCAGCCCCGGACAGTTCGAGCAGTACTTC. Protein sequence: CASSPGQFEQYF.

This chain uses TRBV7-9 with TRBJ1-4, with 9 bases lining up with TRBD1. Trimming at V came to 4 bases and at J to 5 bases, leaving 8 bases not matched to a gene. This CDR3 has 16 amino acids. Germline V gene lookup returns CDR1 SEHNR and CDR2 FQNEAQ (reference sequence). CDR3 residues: CASSSNPTGGNEKLFF. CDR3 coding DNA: TGTGCCAGCAGCTCCAATCCGACAGGGGGGAATGAAAAACTGTTTTTT.

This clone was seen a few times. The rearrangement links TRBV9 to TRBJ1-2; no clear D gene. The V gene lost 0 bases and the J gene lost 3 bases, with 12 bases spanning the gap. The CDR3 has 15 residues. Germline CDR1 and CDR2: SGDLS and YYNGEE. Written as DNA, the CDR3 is TGTGCCAGCAGCGTAGCTCTTGGAGGCTACTATGGCTACACCTTC. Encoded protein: CASSVALGGYYGYTF. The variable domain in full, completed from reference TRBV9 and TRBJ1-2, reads DSGVTQTPKHLITATGQRVTLRCSPRSGDLSVYWYQQSLDQGLQFLIQYYNGEERAKGNILERFSAQQFPDLHSELNLSSLELGDSALYFCASSVALGGYYGYTFGSGTRLTVV.

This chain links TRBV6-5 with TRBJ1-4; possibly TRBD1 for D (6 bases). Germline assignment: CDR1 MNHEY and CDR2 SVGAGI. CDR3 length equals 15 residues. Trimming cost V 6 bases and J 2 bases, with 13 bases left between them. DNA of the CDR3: TGTGCCAGCAGCCCAGGGGATGCGACTAATGAAAAACTGTTTTTT. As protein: CASSPGDATNEKLFF.

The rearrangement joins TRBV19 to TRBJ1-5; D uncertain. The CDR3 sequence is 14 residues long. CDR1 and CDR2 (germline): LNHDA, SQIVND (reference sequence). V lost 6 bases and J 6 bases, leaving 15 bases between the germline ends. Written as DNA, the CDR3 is TGTGCCAGTAGAACGAGACGAGCGTTTCAGCCCCAGCATTTT. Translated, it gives CASRTRRAFQPQHF. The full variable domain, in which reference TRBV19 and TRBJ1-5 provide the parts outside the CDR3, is DGGITQSPKYLFRKEGQNVTLSCEQNLNHDAMYWYRQDPGQGLRLIYYSQIVNDFQKGDIAEGYSVSREKKESFPLTVTSAQKNPTAFYLCASRTRRAFQPQHFGDGTRLSIL.

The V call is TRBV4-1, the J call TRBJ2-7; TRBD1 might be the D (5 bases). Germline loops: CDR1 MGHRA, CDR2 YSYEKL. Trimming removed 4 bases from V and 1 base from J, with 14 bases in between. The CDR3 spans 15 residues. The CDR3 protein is CASSLYNRLSYEQYF. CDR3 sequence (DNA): TGCGCCAGCAGCCTGTACAACAGGCTTTCCTACGAGCAGTACTTC.

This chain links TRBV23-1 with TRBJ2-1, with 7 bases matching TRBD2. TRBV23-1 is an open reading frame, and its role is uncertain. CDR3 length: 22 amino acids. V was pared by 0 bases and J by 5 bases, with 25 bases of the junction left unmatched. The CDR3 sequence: CASSQSTLPDRWTRIDDNEQFF. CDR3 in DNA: TGCGCCAGCAGTCAATCGACCCTCCCGGACCGATGGACTAGGATTGATGACAATGAGCAGTTCTTC.

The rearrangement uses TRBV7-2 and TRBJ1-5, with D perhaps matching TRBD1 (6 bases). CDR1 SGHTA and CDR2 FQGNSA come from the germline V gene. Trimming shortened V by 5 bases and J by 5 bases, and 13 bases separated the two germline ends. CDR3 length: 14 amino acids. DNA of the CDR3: TGTGCCAGCAGCCCAGAGGACAGTTATCAGCCCCAGCATTTT. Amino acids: CASSPEDSYQPQHF.

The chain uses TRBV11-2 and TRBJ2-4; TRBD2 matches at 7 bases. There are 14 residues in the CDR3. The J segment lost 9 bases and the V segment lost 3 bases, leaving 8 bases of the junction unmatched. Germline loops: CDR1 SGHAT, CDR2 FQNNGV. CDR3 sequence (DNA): TGTGCCAGCAGCTTCTCCCGGGAGGAGACCATTCAGTACTTC. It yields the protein CASSFSREETIQYF.

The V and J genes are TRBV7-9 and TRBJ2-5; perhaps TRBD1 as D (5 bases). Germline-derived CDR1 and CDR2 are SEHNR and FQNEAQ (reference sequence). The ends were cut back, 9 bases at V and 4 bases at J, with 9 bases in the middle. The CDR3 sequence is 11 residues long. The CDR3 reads CARGLRETQYF. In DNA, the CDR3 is TGTGCCAGGGGGCTAAGAGAGACCCAGTACTTC.